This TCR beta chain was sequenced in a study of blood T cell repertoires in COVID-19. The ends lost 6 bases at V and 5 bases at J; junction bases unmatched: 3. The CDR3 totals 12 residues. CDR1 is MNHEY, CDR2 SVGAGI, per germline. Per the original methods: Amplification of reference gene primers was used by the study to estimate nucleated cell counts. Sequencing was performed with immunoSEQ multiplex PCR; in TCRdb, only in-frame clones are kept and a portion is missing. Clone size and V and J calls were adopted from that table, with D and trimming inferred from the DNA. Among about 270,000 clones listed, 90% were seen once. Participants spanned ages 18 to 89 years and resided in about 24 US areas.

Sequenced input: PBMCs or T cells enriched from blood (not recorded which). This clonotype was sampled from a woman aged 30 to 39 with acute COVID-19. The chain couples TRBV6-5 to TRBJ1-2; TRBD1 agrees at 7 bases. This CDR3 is CASRGTAYGYTF. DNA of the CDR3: TGTGCCAGCAGGGGGACAGCTTATGGCTACACCTTC.